Each of the 32 T cell receptor beta chains below was sequenced from the same sample in a study of CD8+ T cells in alopecia areata. The treatment here: oral pan-JAK inhibitor, 5-10 mg twice daily. RNA was isolated and reverse transcribed to cDNA, the sequencing template. Repertoires were generated with immunoSEQ multiplex PCR, while TCRdb's copy carries only in-frame clones and drops some. The sample lists tens of thousands of clones, more than 45% seen once, with around 21% in the top ten. The sequencing here drew on CD8+ T cells sorted from blood, taken at approximately week 37, from a patient treated with tofacitinib. Receptors were obtained from a human donor with alopecia areata.

This clone was found a few times. The chain uses TRBV7-2 and TRBJ2-4; D is unclear. V lost 3 bases and J 12 bases, leaving 21 bases between the germline ends. CDR3 length equals 15 residues. Germline V lookup: CDR1 SGHTA, CDR2 FQGNSA. The CDR3 region has the DNA TGTGCCAGCAGCTTGAATGGGCCTTACAGCTCCGATCAGTACTTC. Amino acid sequence: CASSLNGPYSSDQYF.

This clone was counted only a few times. The chain uses TRBV29-1 and TRBJ2-2; possibly TRBD1 for D (6 bases). The germline V and J ends were trimmed by 5 bases and 2 bases, with 12 bases remaining between them. The germline V gene has CDR1 SQVTM and CDR2 ANQGSEA. The CDR3 runs to 14 residues. Here the CDR3 DNA reads TGCAGCGTTCGACAGGCGATCAACACCGGGGAGCTGTTTTTT. It codes for CSVRQAINTGELFF.

The chain employs TRBV19 and TRBJ1-1; 7 bases map to TRBD1. V lost 5 bases and J lost 3; bases outside the gene matches: 3. Germline loops: CDR1 LNHDA, CDR2 SQIVND (reference sequence). The CDR3 covers 13 residues. For the CDR3, the DNA is TGTGCCAGTAGTCAAGGGGGCGACACTGAAGCTTTCTTT. It specifies CASSQGGDTEAFF.

This clone was seen only a few times. The V and J genes are TRBV30 and TRBJ1-2; no clear D gene. Germline-derived CDR1 and CDR2 are GTSNPN and SVGIG (reference sequence). V was shortened by 4 bases and J by 4 bases, with 10 bases between the two germline ends. The CDR3 runs 12 residues. The CDR3 spells CAWISGSYGYTF. In DNA, the CDR3 is TGTGCCTGGATTTCAGGTTCCTATGGCTACACCTTC. Full variable domain (outside the CDR3, taken from reference TRBV30 and TRBJ1-2): SQTIHQWPATLVQPVGSPLSLECTVEGTSNPNLYWYRQAAGRGLQLLFYSVGIGQISSEVPQNLSASRPQDRQFILSSKKLLLSDSGFYLCAWISGSYGYTFGSGTRLTVV.

The V call is TRBV9, the J call TRBJ2-1; TRBD2 matches at 9 bases. This CDR3 spans 15 amino acids. The V gene end was trimmed by 0 bases and the J gene end by 9 bases; junction bases not matched to a gene: 7. CDR1 is SGDLS, CDR2 YYNGEE, per germline. Written as DNA, the CDR3 is TGTGCCAGCAGCGTAGTGTCTAGCGGGACCCGTGAGCAGTTCTTC. Its translation: CASSVVSSGTREQFF.

The chain links TRBV29-1 to TRBJ2-5, with no clear D. This CDR3 region has 16 residues. V was clipped by 4 bases and J by 0 bases, with 18 bases between them. Germline CDR1 and CDR2: SQVTM and ANQGSEA. The CDR3 nucleotides are TGCAGCGTTGGAGGTGGCGGACCCGTGGACCAAGAGACCCAGTACTTC. Its protein product is CSVGGGGPVDQETQYF.

This clone was counted only a few times. The chain combines TRBV13 with TRBJ2-7; 7 nucleotides match TRBD2. Germline lookup yields CDR1 PRHDT and CDR2 FYEKMQ (reference sequence). V was clipped by 8 bases and J by 5 bases; unmatched bases: 6. The CDR3 has 12 residues. This chain's CDR3 is CASGRGVDEQYF. Here the CDR3 DNA reads TGTGCCAGCGGGAGGGGCGTGGACGAGCAGTACTTC. Full variable domain (outside the CDR3, taken from reference TRBV13 and TRBJ2-7): AAGVIQSPRHLIKEKRETATLKCYPIPRHDTVYWYQQGPGQDPQFLISFYEKMQSDKGSIPDRFSAQQFSDYHSELNMSSLELGDSALYFCASGRGVDEQYFGPGTRLTVT.

A few counts support this clone. The chain recombines TRBV2 with TRBJ2-7, with TRBD1 as a possible D gene (6 bases). This CDR3 contains 13 residues. The V and J ends lost 5 bases and 3 bases respectively, with 11 bases between them. Germline V CDR1 and CDR2: SNHLY, FYNNEI. The CDR3 DNA is TGTGCCAGCAGTTCGGACAGCAACTACGAGCAGTACTTC. Translating gives CASSSDSNYEQYF.

The V gene is TRBV7-9, the J gene TRBJ2-7; 7 bases are shared with TRBD2. There are 12 residues in the CDR3. V lost 3 bases to trimming and J lost 12 bases; unmatched junction nucleotides: 8. The germline gives CDR1 SEHNR, CDR2 FQNEAQ (reference sequence). The CDR3 sequence is CASSFSTGGPYF. CDR3 nucleotides: TGTGCCAGCAGCTTCAGTACGGGGGGTCCGTACTTC.

The chain joins TRBV7-9 to TRBJ2-1, with 12 bases aligning to TRBD2. Germline V gives CDR1 SEHNR, CDR2 FQNEAQ (reference sequence). The length of the CDR3 is 13 residues. After removal of 8 bases from V and 9 bases from J, the junction contained 5 bases not matched to a gene. The CDR3 DNA reads as TGTGCCAGCCTCCTAGCGGGAGGGCTTGAGCAGTTCTTC. Protein sequence: CASLLAGGLEQFF.

The gene calls are TRBV11-2 and TRBJ1-2, with TRBD1 matching 7 bases. This CDR3 spans 15 amino acids. Germline assignment: CDR1 SGHAT and CDR2 FQNNGV. The junction had 11 bases not matched to a gene; V was cut back by 5 bases and J by 5 bases. CDR3 sequence: CASSGWDSERYGYTF. The CDR3 bases are TGTGCCAGCAGCGGTTGGGACAGCGAACGATATGGCTACACCTTC.

The rearrangement joins TRBV4-1 to TRBJ2-5, with 7 bases aligning to TRBD2. This CDR3 comprises 15 residues. After removal of 0 bases from V and 5 bases from J, the junction contained 6 bases not matched to a gene. The germline CDR1 and CDR2 sequences are MGHRA and YSYEKL. The CDR3 nucleotides are TGCGCCAGCAGCCAAGAGGTGGGACTAACGGAGACCCAGTACTTC. Encoded protein: CASSQEVGLTETQYF.

J is TRBJ1-5 and V is TRBV27; D is possibly TRBD1 (6 bases). This CDR3 has 15 residues. Trimming took 6 bases from V and 4 from J, leaving 16 bases between them. CDR1 is MNHEY and CDR2 is SMNVEV in the germline V gene (reference sequence). The CDR3 loop reads CASSASGAENQPQHF. The CDR3 nucleotides are TGTGCCAGCAGCGCCTCGGGGGCGGAGAATCAGCCCCAGCATTTT.

This clone turned up a few times. The chain recombines TRBV10-2 with TRBJ1-2; D possibly corresponds to TRBD1 (5 bases). CDR3 size: 12 residues. V was clipped by 7 bases and J by 11 bases, with 17 bases between them. The germline V gene encodes CDR1 WSHSY and CDR2 SAAADI. The CDR3 here is CASTPWGGPYTF. The CDR3 DNA is TGCGCCAGCACTCCTTGGGGCGGGCCGTACACCTTC.

The chain combines TRBV19 with TRBJ2-7, with no clear D. CDR1 and CDR2 from the germline V gene are LNHDA and SQIVND (reference sequence). The CDR3 contains 15 residues. Trimming stripped 10 bases from V and 1 base from J, with 20 bases between. The CDR3 nucleotides are TGTGCCACTCAACCCGGAGTCAGTGGATCCTACGAGCAGTACTTC. Translated, it gives CATQPGVSGSYEQYF.

This chain uses TRBV9 with TRBJ1-1; 8 bases are a match to TRBD1. Germline-derived CDR1 and CDR2 are SGDLS and YYNGEE. CDR3 size: 13 residues. V lost 3 bases to trimming and J lost 4 bases; unmatched junction nucleotides: 2. The CDR3 coding sequence is TGTGCCAGCAGCGCCGGACAGGGCACTGAAGCTTTCTTT. It translates to CASSAGQGTEAFF.

This CDR3 is CASSVVEQGNQPQHF. DNA for the CDR3: TGTGCCAGCAGTGTCGTAGAACAGGGAAATCAGCCCCAGCATTTT. This sequence joins TRBV2 and TRBJ1-5, with a weak D call TRBD1 (6 bases). V lost 4 bases to trimming and J lost 4 bases, with 14 bases between them. Germline CDR1 is SNHLY and CDR2 is FYNNEI. The CDR3 covers 15 residues.

The chain carries TRBV11-2 and TRBJ2-7; D is uncertain. This CDR3 has 12 residues. V gave up 4 bases and J gave up 6 bases, with 10 bases separating them. Germline CDR1 and CDR2: SGHAT and FQNNGV. CDR3 nucleotide sequence: TGTGCCAGCAGCTCCCCCGCAGGCGAGCAGTACTTC. Protein product: CASSSPAGEQYF.

This clone was counted between two and nine times. The chain links TRBV9 to TRBJ2-5, with TRBD1 identical over 9 bases. Per the germline V gene, CDR1 is SGDLS and CDR2 is YYNGEE. V shed 3 bases and J 5 bases; nucleotides not matched to a gene: 8. The CDR3 runs 15 residues. Here the CDR3 reads CASSALDRGWETQYF. The CDR3 nucleotides read TGTGCCAGCAGCGCCCTTGACAGGGGGTGGGAGACCCAGTACTTC. The entire variable domain, with the rest obtained from reference TRBV9 and TRBJ2-5, is as follows: DSGVTQTPKHLITATGQRVTLRCSPRSGDLSVYWYQQSLDQGLQFLIQYYNGEERAKGNILERFSAQQFPDLHSELNLSSLELGDSALYFCASSALDRGWETQYFGPGTRLLVL.

V and J are TRBV9 and TRBJ2-3; D is unclear. With 3 bases removed from V and 0 bases from J, the gap between germline ends came to 5 bases. The CDR3 consists of 13 residues. Per germline, CDR1 SGDLS and CDR2 YYNGEE. CDR3 in DNA: TGTGCCAGCAGCGCAGACAGCACAGATACGCAGTATTTT. It specifies CASSADSTDTQYF.

The rearrangement links TRBV4-3 to TRBJ2-1; TRBD1 matches 9 bases. Germline loops: CDR1 LGHNA, CDR2 YSLEER. J gave up 3 bases and V 4 bases, and 4 bases lay outside the gene matches. The CDR3 has 15 residues. This chain's CDR3 is CASSPGTGNYNEQFF. In DNA form, the CDR3 reads TGCGCCAGCAGCCCCGGGACAGGGAACTACAATGAGCAGTTCTTC.

This clone has only a few counts. V gene TRBV7-9 combines with J gene TRBJ2-1; D unresolved. CDR3 size: 13 residues. Trimming removed 7 bases from V and 6 bases from J, with 13 bases in between. CDR1 and CDR2 from the germline V gene are SEHNR and FQNEAQ (reference sequence). The chain's CDR3 is CASKTPRTNEQFF. For the CDR3, the DNA is TGTGCCAGCAAGACCCCCCGGACCAATGAGCAGTTCTTC.

The chain couples TRBV5-4 to TRBJ2-1; 10 bases line up with TRBD2. With V trimmed by 4 bases and J by 0 bases, 10 bases remained unmatched. The germline gives CDR1 SGHNT, CDR2 YYREEE (reference sequence). The CDR3 sequence is 18 residues long. The CDR3 reads CASSTASGGRYSYNEQFF. The CDR3, as DNA: TGTGCCAGCAGCACCGCTAGCGGGGGCAGATACTCCTACAATGAGCAGTTCTTC.

J is TRBJ2-4 and V is TRBV30; 10 nucleotides line up with TRBD2. V lost 2 bases to trimming and J lost 5 bases; unmatched junction nucleotides: 6. The CDR3 length is 15 residues. Looked up from germline, CDR1 is GTSNPN and CDR2 is SVGIG (reference sequence). The CDR3 region has the DNA TGTGCCTGGAGTTTTACTAGCGGGGTCGAAAACATTCAGTACTTC. Protein: CAWSFTSGVENIQYF.

The chain uses TRBV4-1 and TRBJ2-1, with D uncertain. The V and J ends lost 4 bases and 10 bases respectively, with 17 bases between them. This CDR3 spans 14 amino acids. Germline V gene sequence: CDR1 MGHRA, CDR2 YSYEKL. CDR3 in DNA: TGCGCCAGCAGCCCGGTTCAGGCGCAGTACGAGCAGTTCTTC. Its protein product is CASSPVQAQYEQFF.

The chain carries TRBV7-9 and TRBJ2-1; no definite D call. The CDR3 length is 12 residues. Trimming cost V 7 bases and J 5 bases, with 9 bases left between them. Germline V gene lookup returns CDR1 SEHNR and CDR2 FQNEAQ (reference sequence). The CDR3 DNA reads as TGTGCCAGCACCTTGGGGAACAATGAGCAGTTCTTC. Translating it yields CASTLGNNEQFF.

V usage is TRBV27 and J usage is TRBJ2-1; D not resolved. V lost 2 bases and J lost 0, with 11 bases in between. This CDR3 has 16 amino acids. Germline lookup yields CDR1 MNHEY and CDR2 SMNVEV (reference sequence). CDR3 residues: CASSLVRHSSYNEQFF. The DNA for the CDR3 is TGTGCCAGCAGTTTAGTGCGGCATAGCTCCTACAATGAGCAGTTCTTC.

This chain uses TRBV30 with TRBJ2-1; 10 bases agree with TRBD2. V shed 0 bases and J 9 bases; nucleotides not matched to a gene: 2. This CDR3 region has 13 residues. Germline assignment: CDR1 GTSNPN and CDR2 SVGIG (reference sequence). CDR3 sequence reads: CAWSVLAGLEQFF. In nucleotides, the CDR3 is TGTGCCTGGAGTGTACTAGCGGGACTTGAGCAGTTCTTC. Full variable domain (remainder filled in from reference TRBV30 and TRBJ2-1): SQTIHQWPATLVQPVGSPLSLECTVEGTSNPNLYWYRQAAGRGLQLLFYSVGIGQISSEVPQNLSASRPQDRQFILSSKKLLLSDSGFYLCAWSVLAGLEQFFGPGTRLTVL.

The sample holds a few counts of this clone. The rearrangement links TRBV7-9 to TRBJ2-5; D is possibly TRBD1 (5 bases). V lost 1 base to trimming and J lost 5 bases, with 11 bases between them. The CDR3 is made up of 14 amino acids. The germline gives CDR1 SEHNR, CDR2 FQNEAQ (reference sequence). CDR3 loop: CASSLVGHSETQYF. The DNA for the CDR3 is TGTGCCAGCAGCTTAGTAGGACACTCGGAGACCCAGTACTTC.

This sequence joins TRBV4-3 and TRBJ2-1; 7 bases map to TRBD2. The V and J ends lost 1 base and 8 bases, in that order; junction bases with no gene match: 17. Germline V gene lookup returns CDR1 LGHNA and CDR2 YSLEER. This CDR3 spans 18 amino acids. This CDR3 is CASSQVPIAGTVRYEQFF. CDR3 nucleotides: TGCGCCAGCAGCCAAGTCCCGATAGCGGGTACCGTTAGGTATGAGCAGTTCTTC.

This clone has only a few counts. V usage is TRBV7-9 and J usage is TRBJ2-2; perhaps D is TRBD1 or TRBD2 (5 bases each). CDR3 size: 16 residues. Between the trimmed V and J ends, which lost 4 bases and 5 bases, there was a span of 17 bases. Germline V lookup: CDR1 SEHNR, CDR2 FQNEAQ (reference sequence). DNA for the CDR3: TGTGCCAGCAGCTCTGACCGGGACGCAATTACCGGGGAGCTGTTTTTT. As protein: CASSSDRDAITGELFF.

This clone was counted a few times. The rearrangement joins TRBV28 to TRBJ2-5; 11 bases are shared with TRBD2. Germline trimming cut 2 bases from V and 4 bases from J; bases unmatched to any gene: 6. CDR1 is MDHEN, CDR2 SYDVKM, per germline. The CDR3 is 16 residues long. The CDR3 region is CASSLGVAGGLETQYF. CDR3 sequence (DNA): TGTGCCAGCAGTTTAGGCGTAGCGGGAGGGTTAGAGACCCAGTACTTC.